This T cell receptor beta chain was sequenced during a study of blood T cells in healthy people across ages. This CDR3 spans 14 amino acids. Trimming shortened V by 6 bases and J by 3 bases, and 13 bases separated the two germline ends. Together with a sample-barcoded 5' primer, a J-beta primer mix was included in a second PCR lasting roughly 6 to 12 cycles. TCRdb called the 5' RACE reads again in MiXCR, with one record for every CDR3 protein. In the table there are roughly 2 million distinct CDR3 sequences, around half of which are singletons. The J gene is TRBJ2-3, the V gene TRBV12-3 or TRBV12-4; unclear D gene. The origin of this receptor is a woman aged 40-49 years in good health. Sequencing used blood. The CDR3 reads CASSPTDQTDTQYF. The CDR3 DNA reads TGTGCCAGCAGCCCCACGGACCAGACAGATACGCAGTATTTT.